These 2 T cell receptor beta chains were sequenced from one sample in a study of T cell clonotyping in hematopoietic cell transplantation. TCRdb's table, derived via immunoSEQ multiplex PCR, lists solely in-frame clones and lacks some. This table holds approximately 26,000 clones, 85% to 95% found once. The time point here: recipient sample about 28 days before transplant, after cytoreduction. Sequences were derived from peripheral blood mononuclear cells, sampled before stem cell transplant. All receptors derive from a man aged 50 to 59 with acute myeloid leukemia. Some clones in this sample may be carry-over from other donors' samples.

This chain connects TRBV7-2 to TRBJ2-3; D unresolved. This CDR3 is 15 amino acids long. Trimming removed 4 bases at V and 0 bases at J, with 11 bases between. Germline loops: CDR1 SGHTA, CDR2 FQGNSA. This CDR3 reads CASSSSPPSTDTQYF. The CDR3 DNA is TGTGCCAGCAGCTCCAGCCCCCCTAGCACAGATACGCAGTATTTT.

This chain connects TRBV5-5 to TRBJ1-5; TRBD1 matches at 9 bases. CDR3 size: 14 residues. J lost 6 bases, V lost 5 bases, and 6 bases had no gene match. Germline lookup yields CDR1 SGHKS and CDR2 YYEKEE (reference sequence). The chain's CDR3 is CASSSGTGSQPQHF. CDR3 bases: TGTGCCAGCAGTTCTGGGACAGGGAGTCAGCCCCAGCATTTT.